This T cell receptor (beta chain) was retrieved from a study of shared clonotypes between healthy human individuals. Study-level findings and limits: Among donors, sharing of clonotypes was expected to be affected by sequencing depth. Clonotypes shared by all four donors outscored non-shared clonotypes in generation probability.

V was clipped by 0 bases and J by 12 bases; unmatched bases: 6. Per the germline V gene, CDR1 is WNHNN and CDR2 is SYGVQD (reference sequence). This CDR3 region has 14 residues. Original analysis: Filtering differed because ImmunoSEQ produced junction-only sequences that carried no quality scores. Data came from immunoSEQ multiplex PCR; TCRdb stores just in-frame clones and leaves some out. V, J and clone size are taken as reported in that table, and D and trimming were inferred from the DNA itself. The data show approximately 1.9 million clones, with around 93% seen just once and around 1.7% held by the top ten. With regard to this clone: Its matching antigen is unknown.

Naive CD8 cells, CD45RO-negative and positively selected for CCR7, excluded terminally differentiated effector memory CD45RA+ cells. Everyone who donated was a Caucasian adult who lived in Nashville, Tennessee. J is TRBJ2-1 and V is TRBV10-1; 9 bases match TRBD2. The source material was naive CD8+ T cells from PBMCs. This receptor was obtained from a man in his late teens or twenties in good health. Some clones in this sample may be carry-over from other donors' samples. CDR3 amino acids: CASSESGLAGMQFF. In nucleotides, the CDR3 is TGCGCCAGCAGTGAGTCCGGGCTAGCGGGGATGCAGTTCTTC.